Reported below is one T cell receptor (beta chain). This clone has a single count. Its antigen is unknown. Per-base quality was not reported, and no clone a single base away is much larger than it. This entry is derived from a study of Tregs in tolerant kidney transplant recipients (dated by TCRdb to between 2018 and 2020). A note on the overall study: The study used TCRbeta sequencing to identify donor-specific regulatory T cells before combined kidney and bone marrow transplantation, then tracked those cells after transplant. Several methods of expanding Tregs specific for an allogeneic donor were compared by TCRbeta repertoire sequencing in a few healthy controls.

Thawed PBMCs were FACS-sorted into unstimulated Tregs (CD4+CD25+CD127-), CD4+ non-Tregs (CD4+CD25-), CD4 cells and CD8 cells. Blood from healthy controls was obtained either as purchased buffy coats or from healthy volunteers. Healthy control blood was processed to PBMCs with a Ficoll density gradient and then cryopreserved, whereas patient PBMCs were collected both before and after transplant. V sheds 4 bases and J sheds 2 bases, leaving 14 bases between their ends. The CDR3 starts with the cysteine, ends with the phenylalanine, and has 15 residues. Only CDR3 DNA remains: 45 bases, in frame from the first base. Based on the germline V gene, the CDR1 and CDR2 sequences are LGHNA and YNFKEQ. Genomic DNA was extracted from sorted cells with the QIAGEN DNeasy Blood and Tissue Kit for TCRbeta CDR3 sequencing. High-throughput TCRbeta CDR3 sequencing was carried out commercially through immunoSEQ, with PCR amplification with bias correction and internal controls included. Turning to the authors' computational methods: Unique productive TCRbeta sequences were defined by CDR3 nucleotide sequence when primers matched and otherwise by CDR3 amino acid sequence together with Vbeta and Jbeta genes. As a correction for sorting error, sequences shared between sorted populations at a frequency ratio of 2:1 or less were discarded, and the remaining shared sequences were assigned to the higher population. Sequences were defined as donor-reactive when expanded at least 5-fold in CFSE-low cells versus unstimulated cells and present at a frequency of at least 0.01% in CFSE-low cells. Jensen-Shannon divergence, calculated on the top 100 TCRbeta sequences ranked by frequency, was used to quantify repertoire divergence. For samples with multiple sequencing runs, sorting error was corrected separately for each run before the runs were pooled. TCRdb took this table from immuneACCESS and kept in-frame rearrangements with V and J called. Such tables lack part of the clones; where checked against another copy, unresolved V genes explain under half of the gap, and the rest is unexplained. The D gene and trimming were derived from the DNA, and the V and J assignments and clone size from that table. Here the sample has some 100,000 clones; around 91% occur a single time. Approximately 0.62% of the sample comes from the top ten.

What the research found in general, with its limitations: Because only a small number of patients were included, the study had limitations, and the results will need to be validated in larger populations as well as under other immunosuppression protocols. Although technical replication error seemed to be minimal, the question of biological reproducibility was not addressed directly. The most biologically relevant and donor-specific TCRbeta repertoire appeared to be identified by expanding Tregs with activated donor B cells.

The chain joins TRBV4-2 to TRBJ2-5; a tentative D match to TRBD1 spans 6 bases. The specimen sequenced was CD4+ T cells from blood. This sequence was found in a human donor in good health. The DNA sequence is TGTGCCAGCAGCCCAGGGGTTGGGTCTCAAGAGACCCAGTACTTC. It is translated as CASSPGVGSQETQYF.